The entry that follows covers one T cell receptor beta chain sequence. The sample comes from a study of control samples from healthy donors and cancer patients. Some clones are missing from TCRdb's copy, which holds only in-frame ones; the method was immunoSEQ multiplex PCR. There are about 120,000 clones in the sample; just over 90% occur only once, and 7.8% lies in the top ten. The material sequenced was blood. The source of this sequence is a woman between 18 and 29 years old in good health.

For the CDR3, the DNA is TGTGCCAGCAGCCCTCGCGGGGGGGGTTTCTCTGAAGCTTTCTTT. Its protein is CASSPRGGGFSEAFF. The chain links TRBV9 to TRBJ1-1; D may be TRBD1 (5 bases). Trimming shortened V by 4 bases and J by 6 bases, and 19 bases separated the two germline ends. This CDR3 comprises 15 residues. Germline loops: CDR1 SGDLS, CDR2 YYNGEE. Together with reference TRBV9 and TRBJ1-1, the CDR3 gives the full variable domain: DSGVTQTPKHLITATGQRVTLRCSPRSGDLSVYWYQQSLDQGLQFLIQYYNGEERAKGNILERFSAQQFPDLHSELNLSSLELGDSALYFCASSPRGGGFSEAFFGQGTRLTVV.